This T cell receptor beta chain was recorded in a study of blood T cell repertoires in COVID-19. Overall study: Sites in the United States, Italy and Spain provided acute and convalescent COVID-19 samples.

This clone was picked up a small number of times. Participants spanned ages about 18 to 100 years and resided in 20 to 30 US areas. Donors of Cohort 3 who recovered were those that had two negative PCRs, clearance, or symptom resolution. The CDR3 contains 15 residues. Trimming removed 4 bases from V and 4 bases from J, with 12 bases in between. Germline CDR1 and CDR2: SGHRS and YFSETQ. Original methodology: It was from reference gene primer amplification that nucleated cell counts were estimated. Measured with immunoSEQ multiplex PCR; TCRdb has only the in-frame clones, and not every one. Clonal size and the V and J genes are those of that table, whereas D and trimming came from the DNA. Of about 330,000 clones listed, 85% to 90% were seen once; the top ten hold over 9.5%.

This receptor was taken from a woman aged 18-29 years who had recovered from COVID-19. The chain joins TRBV5-1 to TRBJ2-6, with D unresolved. The specimen sequenced was PBMCs or T cells enriched from blood (not recorded which). CDR3 protein: CASSHGLLGANVLTF. DNA of the CDR3: TGCGCCAGCAGCCATGGGCTCCTGGGGGCCAACGTCCTGACTTTC.